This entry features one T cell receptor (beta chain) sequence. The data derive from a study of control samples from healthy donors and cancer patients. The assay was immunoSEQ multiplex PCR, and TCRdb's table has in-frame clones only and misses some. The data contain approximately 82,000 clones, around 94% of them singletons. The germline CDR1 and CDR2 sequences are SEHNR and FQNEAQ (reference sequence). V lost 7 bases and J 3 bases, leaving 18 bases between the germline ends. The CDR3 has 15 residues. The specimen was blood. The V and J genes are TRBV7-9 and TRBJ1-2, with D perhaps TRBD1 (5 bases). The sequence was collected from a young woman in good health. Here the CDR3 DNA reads TGTGCCAGCACCGACCCCCAGGGAATGGACTATGGCTACACCTTC. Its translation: CASTDPQGMDYGYTF.